Described below is a single TCR beta chain sequence and its context. Its antigen is undetermined. These data belong to a study of shared clonotypes between healthy human individuals. This CDR3 is 11 amino acids long. Trimming took off 5 bases at V and 0 bases at J, with 2 bases between the two ends. The V gene's germline CDR1 is ENHRY and CDR2 SYGVKD. TCRdb keeps only in-frame clones here, not all; method: immunoSEQ multiplex PCR. The sample yields 760,000 or so clones, roughly 96% seen once. Study conclusions and caveats: Investigators collected only blood, and repertoires in tissues likely differ.

CD45RO-negative, CCR7-positively selected cells formed the naive CD8 fraction, excluding terminally differentiated effector memory CD45RA+ cells. This chain links TRBV10-3 with TRBJ2-7; D not resolved. This TCR was sampled from a man aged 30 to 39 in good health. The sample consisted of naive CD8+ T cells sorted from blood. The CDR3 sequence: CAISFSYEQYF. CDR3 coding DNA: TGTGCCATCAGTTTCTCCTACGAGCAGTACTTC.